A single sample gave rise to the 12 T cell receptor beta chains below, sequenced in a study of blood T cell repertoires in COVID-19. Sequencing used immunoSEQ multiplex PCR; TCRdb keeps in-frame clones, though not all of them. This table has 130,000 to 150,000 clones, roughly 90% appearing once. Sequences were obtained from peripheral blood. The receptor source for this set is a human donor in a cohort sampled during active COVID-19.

The CDR3 region has the DNA TGCGCCAGCAGCTTGGATACGGGAGGGTACAATGAGCAGTTCTTC. It yields the protein CASSLDTGGYNEQFF. The chain couples TRBV5-1 to TRBJ2-1; 8 bases are a match to TRBD2. There are 15 residues in the CDR3. Germline V gene data show CDR1 as SGHRS and CDR2 as YFSETQ. The ends lost 0 bases at V and 4 bases at J; junction bases unmatched: 3.

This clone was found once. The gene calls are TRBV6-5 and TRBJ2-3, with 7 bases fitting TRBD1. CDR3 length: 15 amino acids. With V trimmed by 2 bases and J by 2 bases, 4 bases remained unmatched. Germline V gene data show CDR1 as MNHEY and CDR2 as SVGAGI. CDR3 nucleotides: TGTGCCAGCAGTTACAGGCAGGGGGTCACAGATACGCAGTATTTT. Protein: CASSYRQGVTDTQYF.

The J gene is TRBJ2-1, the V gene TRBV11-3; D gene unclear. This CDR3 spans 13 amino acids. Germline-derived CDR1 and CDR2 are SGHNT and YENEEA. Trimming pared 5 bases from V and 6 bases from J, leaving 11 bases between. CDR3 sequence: CASSPPGGNEQFF. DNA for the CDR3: TGTGCCAGCAGCCCGCCGGGTGGCAATGAGCAGTTCTTC. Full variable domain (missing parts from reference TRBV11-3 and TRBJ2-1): EAGVVQSPRYKIIEKKQPVAFWCNPISGHNTLYWYLQNLGQGPELLIRYENEEAVDDSQLPKDRFSAERLKGVDSTLKIQPAELGDSAVYLCASSPPGGNEQFFGPGTRLTVL.

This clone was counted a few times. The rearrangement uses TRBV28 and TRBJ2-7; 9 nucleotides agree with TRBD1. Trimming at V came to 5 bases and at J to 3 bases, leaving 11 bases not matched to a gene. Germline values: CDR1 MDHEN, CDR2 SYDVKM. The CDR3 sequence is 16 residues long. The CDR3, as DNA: TGTGCCAGCAGTAACCGGACAGGGGTAAGAAACTACGAGCAGTACTTC. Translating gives CASSNRTGVRNYEQYF.

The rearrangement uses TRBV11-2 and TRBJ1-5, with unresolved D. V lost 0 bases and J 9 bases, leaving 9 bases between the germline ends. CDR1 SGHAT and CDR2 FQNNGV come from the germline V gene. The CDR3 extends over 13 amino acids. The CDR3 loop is CASSLDRETPQHF. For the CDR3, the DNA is TGTGCCAGCAGCTTAGATAGGGAGACGCCCCAGCATTTT.

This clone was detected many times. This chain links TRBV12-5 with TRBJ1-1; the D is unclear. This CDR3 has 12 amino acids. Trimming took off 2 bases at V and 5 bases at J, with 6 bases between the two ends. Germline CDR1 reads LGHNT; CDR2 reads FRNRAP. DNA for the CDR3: TGTGCTAGTGGTTTGTCTAGAACTGAAGCTTTCTTT. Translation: CASGLSRTEAFF.

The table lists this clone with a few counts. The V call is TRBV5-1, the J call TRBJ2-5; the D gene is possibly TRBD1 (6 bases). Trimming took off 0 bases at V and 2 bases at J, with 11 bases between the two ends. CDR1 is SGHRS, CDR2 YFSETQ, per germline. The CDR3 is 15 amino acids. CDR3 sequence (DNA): TGCGCCAGCAGCTTGGCCGGACAGCCTCAAGAGACCCAGTACTTC. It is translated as CASSLAGQPQETQYF.

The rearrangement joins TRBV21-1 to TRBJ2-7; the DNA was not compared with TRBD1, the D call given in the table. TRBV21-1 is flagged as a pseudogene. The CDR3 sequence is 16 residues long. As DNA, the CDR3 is TGTGCCAGCAGCAAAGTATGTAGGACAGGGAACTACGAGCAGTACTTC. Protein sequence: CASSKVCRTGNYEQYF.

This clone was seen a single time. In DNA form, the CDR3 reads TGTGCCAGTAGTTCCTATCTCGGGCAACTAGCGGCGGAATCTCGGTGGAGTGGCACCGGGGAGCTGTTTTTT. It yields the protein CASSSYLGQLAAESRWSGTGELFF. The V gene is TRBV19, the J gene TRBJ2-2, with TRBD2 identical over 8 bases. Losses at the gene ends were 5 bases for V and 4 bases for J; bases not matched to a gene: 33. CDR1 LNHDA and CDR2 SQIVND come from the germline V gene (reference sequence). The CDR3 loop spans 24 amino acids.

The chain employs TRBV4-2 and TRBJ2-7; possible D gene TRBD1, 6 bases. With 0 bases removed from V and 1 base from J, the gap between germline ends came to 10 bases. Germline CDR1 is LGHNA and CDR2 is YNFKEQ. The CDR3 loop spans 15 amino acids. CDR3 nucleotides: TGTGCCAGCAGCCAAGAACAGGGTTTGTCCTACGAGCAGTACTTC. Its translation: CASSQEQGLSYEQYF.

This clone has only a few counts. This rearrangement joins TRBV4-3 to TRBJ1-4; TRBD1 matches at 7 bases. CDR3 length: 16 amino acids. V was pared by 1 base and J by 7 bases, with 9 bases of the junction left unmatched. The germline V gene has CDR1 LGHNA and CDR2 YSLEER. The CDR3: CASSQAGGGQPEKLFF. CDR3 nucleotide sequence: TGCGCCAGCAGCCAAGCGGGGGGGGGACAGCCTGAAAAACTGTTTTTT.

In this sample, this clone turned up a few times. The CDR3 is CASSPRGLAGKIYEQYF. The CDR3 DNA sequence: TGTGCCAGCAGCCCGAGGGGACTAGCGGGAAAGATCTACGAGCAGTACTTC. The V gene is TRBV7-2, the J gene TRBJ2-7, with 13 bases identical to TRBD2. This CDR3 contains 17 residues. Looked up from germline, CDR1 is SGHTA and CDR2 is FQGNSA. V lost 5 bases to trimming and J lost 3 bases; unmatched junction nucleotides: 10.